The source of this T cell receptor (beta chain) is a study of CD8+CD57+ T cells in acquired aplastic anemia listed by TCRdb under 2018. With respect to the entire study: On average, sorted CD4+ and CD8+ cells yielded about 3 ug of extracted DNA, with a range of roughly 0.17 to 27.4 ug. A CD8+CD57+ expansion meant a frequency higher than the mean frequency seen in healthy subjects. Overall study outcomes, separate from this receptor: CD8+ Simpson's diversity did not differ significantly between patients and healthy controls (P=0.060). Around 27 CD8+ CDR3 sequences were found to be shared between patients and controls, but these sequences appeared to be highly expressed in patients and within the immunodominant clones of the patients.

CDR1 and CDR2, looked up from the germline V gene, are SQVTM and ANQGSEA. The CDR3, from cysteine to phenylalanine, totals 12 residues. The kept DNA is CDR3 alone, 36 bases in frame from the first base. Profiling of TCR beta VDJ combinations and CDR3 sequences used genomic DNA as the template. An Illumina HiSeq 2000 was used for TCR repertoire sequencing. On the authors' methods: TRBV/TRBJ rearrangement plots, CDR3 size and DJ length profiles, and Simpson's diversity index were used to evaluate the repertoires. The most abundant DNA sequence in the deep sequencing data was defined as the immunodominant clone. CDR3 amino acid sequences were checked for sharing across subjects and were also compared against the VDJdb database and published repertoires. In TCRdb, the public reads were trimmed at Q25 with fastp and aligned with MiXCR, with productive beta chains retained. Rows are unified per CDR3 protein, each entry keeping the most common DNA and genes. The V and J calls were determined by TCRdb, not by the authors. Counted in this sample were about 120,000 distinct CDR3 sequences; over 55% of them appeared once. About 29% of the sample is in the top ten clones.

This clonotype was detected a few times. This clone's antigen is unknown. No base-level quality is on record; no much larger clone is a single base apart. Flow cytometry had shown CD8+CD57+ cell expansion in the patients selected for sequencing. All patients had severe acquired aplastic anemia diagnosed by International Study of Aplastic Anemia and Agranulocytosis and Camitta criteria. Patients had received no therapy at the time of blood sampling. The study deep-sequenced TCR repertoires of sorted CD4+ and CD8+ blood T cells from severe aplastic anemia patients and healthy subjects. In the USA, patient enrollment took place under clinicaltrials.gov protocols 00001620, 01623167, 00001397, 00071045, 00081523 and 00961064. Ficoll-Paque density gradient centrifugation was used to isolate peripheral blood mononuclear cells. CD4+ and CD8+ T cells were sorted by FACS or magnetic beads before DNA extraction.

The chain couples TRBV29-1 to TRBJ2-1; TRBD2 aligns with 9 central bases. This receptor was taken from a human donor with aplastic anemia. The sample was sorted CD4+, CD8+, or CD8+CD57+ T cells (not recorded which) from PBMCs. The nucleotide sequence reads as follows: TGCAGGGTAGCGGGAGATTTCAATGAGCAGTTCTTC. It translates to CRVAGDFNEQFF.